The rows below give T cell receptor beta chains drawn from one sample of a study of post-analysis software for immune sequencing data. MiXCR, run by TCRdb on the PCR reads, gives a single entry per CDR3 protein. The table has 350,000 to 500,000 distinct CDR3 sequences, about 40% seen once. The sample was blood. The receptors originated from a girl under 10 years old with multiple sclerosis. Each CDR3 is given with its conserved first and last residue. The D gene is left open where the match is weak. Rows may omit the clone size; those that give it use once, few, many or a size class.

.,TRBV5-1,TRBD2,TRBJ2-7,CASNRGRTSGPYEQYF,TGCGCCAGCAACCGGGGCCGGACTAGCGGACCCTACGAGCAGTACTTC
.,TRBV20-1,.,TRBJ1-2,CSARIADGYTF,TGCAGTGCTAGGATCGCGGACGGCTACACCTTC
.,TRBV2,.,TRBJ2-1,CASKGEGAGEQFF,TGTGCCAGCAAAGGGGAGGGGGCTGGTGAGCAGTTCTTC
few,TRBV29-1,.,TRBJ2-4,CSVRRGDIQYF,TGCAGCGTTCGCAGGGGCGACATTCAGTACTTC
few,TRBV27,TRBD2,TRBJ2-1,CAIGTSGQFF,TGTGCCATCGGTACTAGCGGGCAGTTCTTC
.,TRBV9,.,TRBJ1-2,CASSIWDTGQRGYTF,TGTGCCAGCAGCATATGGGACACCGGCCAACGGGGCTACACCTTC
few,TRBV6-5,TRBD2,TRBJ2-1,CASKRGIYYNEQFF,TGTGCCTCTAAGCGGGGGATCTACTACAATGAGCAGTTCTTC
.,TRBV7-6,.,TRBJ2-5,CASSRGDGWTPYPRDRTQYF,TGTGCCAGCAGCCGCGGGGACGGATGGACACCATATCCAAGAGACCGGACCCAGTACTTC
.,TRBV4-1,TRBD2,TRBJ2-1,CASSPHQSGGADEQFF,TGCGCCAGCAGCCCGCACCAGAGCGGGGGGGCTGATGAGCAGTTCTTC
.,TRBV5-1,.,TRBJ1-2,CASSFPGSDIYGYTF,TGCGCCAGCAGCTTTCCCGGGTCGGACATCTATGGCTACACCTTC
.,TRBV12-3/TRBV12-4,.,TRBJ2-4,CASSLEANIQYF,TGTGCCAGCAGTTTAGAAGCGAACATTCAGTACTTC
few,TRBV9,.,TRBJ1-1,CASSPRGMLGSALWGNTEAFF,TGTGCCAGCAGCCCGAGAGGGATGTTGGGCAGCGCCCTATGGGGGAACACTGAAGCTTTCTTT
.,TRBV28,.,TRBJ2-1,CASSISRFYNEQFF,TGTGCCAGCAGCATTTCTAGATTCTACAATGAGCAGTTCTTC
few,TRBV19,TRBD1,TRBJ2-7,CASSMGRGISYEQYF,TGTGCCAGTAGTATGGGCAGGGGGATCTCCTACGAGCAGTACTTC
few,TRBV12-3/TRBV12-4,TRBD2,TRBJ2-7,CASSRTRRGEQYF,TGTGCCAGCAGTCGGACTAGACGGGGCGAGCAGTACTTC
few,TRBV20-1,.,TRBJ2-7,CSARDMAGSIGEQYF,TGCAGTGCTAGAGATATGGCAGGGAGTATAGGCGAGCAGTACTTC
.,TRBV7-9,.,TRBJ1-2,CASSLAGTLRHYGYTF,TGTGCCAGCAGCCTCGCCGGGACTTTACGACACTATGGCTACACCTTC
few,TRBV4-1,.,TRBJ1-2,CASSSYAFGYTF,TGCGCCAGCAGCTCTTACGCGTTCGGCTACACCTTC
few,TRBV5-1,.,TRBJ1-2,CASSQSSGDHYGYTF,TGCGCCAGCAGCCAGAGTTCAGGGGACCACTATGGCTACACCTTC
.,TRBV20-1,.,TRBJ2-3,CSARDVSIVMGDTQYF,TGCAGTGCTAGAGATGTCTCGATCGTAATGGGAGATACGCAGTATTTT
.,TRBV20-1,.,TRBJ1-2,CSAGPANYGYTF,TGCAGTGCTGGGCCAGCTAACTATGGCTACACCTTC
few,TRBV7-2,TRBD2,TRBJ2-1,CASSRAGGYNEQFF,TGTGCCAGCAGCCGCGCGGGAGGATACAATGAGCAGTTCTTC
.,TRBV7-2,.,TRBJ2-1,CASSQGGLAGYNEQFF,TGTGCCAGCAGTCAGGGGGGGTTAGCGGGTTACAATGAGCAGTTCTTC
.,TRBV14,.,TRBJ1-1,CASSQVWGNTEAFF,TGTGCCAGCAGCCAAGTTTGGGGAAACACTGAAGCTTTCTTT
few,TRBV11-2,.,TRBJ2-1,CASSPSLAGEQFF,TGTGCCAGCAGCCCCTCGTTGGCGGGTGAGCAGTTCTTC
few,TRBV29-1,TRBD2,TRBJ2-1,CSVEGRRGGEYNEQFF,TGCAGCGTTGAAGGACGACGGGGGGGAGAATATAATGAGCAGTTCTTC
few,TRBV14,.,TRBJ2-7,CASSQSYRVYSYEQYF,TGTGCCAGCAGCCAATCATACAGGGTGTACTCCTACGAGCAGTACTTC